In its sample, the clone carrying this TCR beta chain was seen a few times. Antigen: not known. This library used approximately 390 ng RNA and molecular barcoded adaptors spanning alpha/delta and beta/gamma chains. TCRdb re-called the reads through MiXCR, storing one row per CDR3 protein. The sample lists about 130,000 distinct CDR3 sequences, 10% to 15% occurring once. This specimen belongs to a study of read filtering for tumor transcriptome and immune sequencing. On the study more broadly: Per sample, TCR-region reads ranged about 4.05 to 10.27 million by IR-seq, roughly 85 to 1,400 by RNA-seq. The study, taken as a whole, reports: IR-seq and RNA-seq agreed better without single-read clonotypes.

This CDR3 has 17 residues. Germline V gene sequence: CDR1 MNHNS, CDR2 SASEGT. The V and J ends lost 0 bases and 0 bases respectively, with 12 bases between them. The chain couples TRBV6-1 to TRBJ2-1; D tentatively fits TRBD1 or TRBD2 (7 bases each). The source is a donor at least 40 years old with multiple myeloma. Material: a population of CD138-negative cells sorted from bone marrow. The CDR3 DNA sequence: TGTGCCAGCAGTGAAGCCCCAGGGGGGGCCTCCTACAATGAGCAGTTCTTC. It yields the protein CASSEAPGGASYNEQFF.